The T cell receptor (beta chain) described here comes from a study of T cell changes during pregnancy in multiple sclerosis. Only in-frame clones appear in the TCRdb table, and some are missing; sequencing was by immunoSEQ multiplex PCR. The table shows more than 65,000 clones, with about 91% occurring only once. Germline V gene data show CDR1 as SGHTA and CDR2 as FQGTGA. J was trimmed by 6 bases and V by 5 bases; bases with no gene match: 15. The CDR3 is 19 residues long. The clonotype originates from a female donor with multiple sclerosis, enrolled in a pregnancy study. The sequenced sample was peripheral blood, obtained in the first trimester of pregnancy. The V call is TRBV7-3, the J call TRBJ2-2; 13 bases are a match to TRBD2. CDR3: CASSQRGLAGASSAGELFF. CDR3 DNA sequence: TGTGCCAGCAGCCAACGAGGACTAGCGGGAGCAAGTTCTGCCGGGGAGCTGTTTTTT.